This T cell receptor (beta chain) was retrieved from a study of OX40 agonist ivuxolimab in advanced cancers. Looking at the study overall: People in dose escalation had one of these cancers: hepatocellular carcinoma, melanoma, renal cell or head and neck cancer.

CDR1 is SGHKS, CDR2 YYEKEE, per germline (reference sequence). With 0 bases removed from V and 6 bases from J, the gap between germline ends came to 10 bases. The CDR3 contains 15 residues. Clones were sequenced by immunoSEQ multiplex PCR, and TCRdb holds only the in-frame ones, with some missing. The sample includes more than 55,000 clones, roughly 89% of them seen just once. To note about this clone: As yet, its antigen is unknown.

Overall study results and limits: More expanded clones were seen, on average, in CD8+ T cells than in CD4+. Clonal expansion from baseline to week 6 occurred in both CD4+ and CD8+ T cells. Partial responders at 0.1-3.0 mg/kg had among the lowest clonal expansion.

This clonotype originated in an adult with an advanced solid tumor such as melanoma, head and neck, liver or kidney cancer. The rearrangement uses TRBV5-5 and TRBJ1-6; D remains unclear. The sequencing here drew on CD4+ or CD8+ T cells sorted from blood, taken in a trial of the OX40 agonist ivuxolimab. CDR3 DNA: TGTGCCAGCAGCTTGGGGCAGAATCTTAATTCACCCCTCCACTTT. Translated: CASSLGQNLNSPLHF. The whole variable domain, filled in from reference TRBV5-5 and TRBJ1-6, reads DAGVTQSPTHLIKTRGQQVTLRCSPISGHKSVSWYQQVLGQGPQFIFQYYEKEERGRGNFPDRFSARQFPNYSSELNVNALLLGDSALYLCASSLGQNLNSPLHFGNGTRLTVT.